The 27 T cell receptor beta chains listed next were all sequenced from one sample in a study of blood T cell repertoires in COVID-19 (dated by TCRdb to between 2020 and 2021). Libraries came from the immunoSEQ multiplex PCR assay. TCRdb limited this immuneACCESS table to in-frame rearrangements with V and J called. A share of clones is missing; checked studies link under half to unresolved V genes, and the rest is unexplained. The sample table records just under 250,000 clones; 70% to 90% of these occur just once. Less than 4% of the sample belongs to the ten largest clones. The sample consisted of peripheral blood. Receptor source: a woman aged 25 to 39 who had recovered from COVID-19.

The sample holds one count of this clone. The chain employs TRBV27 and TRBJ2-1; 7 bases are a match to TRBD2. This CDR3 contains 16 residues. J lost 3 bases, V lost 0 bases, and 5 bases had no gene match. CDR1 and CDR2 (germline): MNHEY, SMNVEV (reference sequence). CDR3 amino acids: CASSLSLGGIYNEQFF. CDR3 sequence (DNA): TGTGCCAGCAGTTTATCTTTGGGGGGGATCTACAATGAGCAGTTCTTC.

The V gene is TRBV30, the J gene TRBJ1-1; the D is unclear. Trimming removed 8 bases at V and 7 bases at J, with 14 bases between. The CDR3 has 11 residues. Germline loops: CDR1 GTSNPN, CDR2 SVGIG (reference sequence). The CDR3 region has the DNA TGTGCCGGAAGCGGTGAACTTGAAGCTTTCTTT. This encodes CAGSGELEAFF.

The genes are TRBV30 and TRBJ1-2, with a weak D call TRBD1 (5 bases). This CDR3 spans 12 amino acids. Between the trimmed V and J ends, which lost 2 bases and 8 bases, there was a span of 12 bases. Germline V lookup: CDR1 GTSNPN, CDR2 SVGIG (reference sequence). For the CDR3, the DNA is TGTGCCTGGAGTAGACAGTCTGGGGGCTACACCTTC. Its translation: CAWSRQSGGYTF.

The chain uses TRBV2 and TRBJ2-1; 11 positions match TRBD2. Trimming cost V 7 bases and J 6 bases; bases outside gene matches: 8. The length of the CDR3 is 15 residues. The germline V gene encodes CDR1 SNHLY and CDR2 FYNNEI. The CDR3 loop reads CASTYSGGALNEQFF. The DNA of the CDR3 is TGTGCCAGCACCTATAGCGGGGGGGCCCTCAATGAGCAGTTCTTC.

V is TRBV19 and J is TRBJ1-2, with TRBD1 identical over 10 bases. CDR3 length: 15 amino acids. Germline CDR1 is LNHDA and CDR2 is SQIVND (reference sequence). The V and J ends lost 5 bases and 8 bases, in that order; junction bases with no gene match: 11. This chain's CDR3 is CASSQETGGSSGYTF. The CDR3 bases are TGTGCCAGTAGTCAGGAGACAGGGGGCAGTAGCGGCTACACCTTC. The full variable domain, rest sourced from reference TRBV19 and TRBJ1-2, is DGGITQSPKYLFRKEGQNVTLSCEQNLNHDAMYWYRQDPGQGLRLIYYSQIVNDFQKGDIAEGYSVSREKKESFPLTVTSAQKNPTAFYLCASSQETGGSSGYTFGSGTRLTVV.

This clone was recorded once. The V call is TRBV5-1, the J call TRBJ1-2; the D gene is possibly TRBD1 (6 bases). V dropped 0 bases and J dropped 3 bases, with 9 bases sitting between them. This CDR3 region has 14 residues. The germline V gene has CDR1 SGHRS and CDR2 YFSETQ. CDR3 loop: CASSLAKGDYGYTF. The CDR3 coding sequence is TGCGCCAGCAGCTTGGCCAAGGGGGACTATGGCTACACCTTC.

J is TRBJ2-1 and V is TRBV7-2; TRBD2 aligns across 8 bases. V trimming: 5 bases; J trimming: 3 bases; junction bases outside the gene matches: 6. Germline assignment: CDR1 SGHTA and CDR2 FQGNSA. The CDR3 length is 15 residues. The CDR3 loop is CASSASGGRYNEQFF. CDR3 sequence (DNA): TGTGCCAGCAGCGCCAGCGGGGGACGCTACAATGAGCAGTTCTTC.

V and J are TRBV27 and TRBJ1-1; D remains unclear. Germline V lookup: CDR1 MNHEY, CDR2 SMNVEV (reference sequence). V was shortened by 6 bases and J by 4 bases, with 12 bases between the two germline ends. CDR3 length equals 13 residues. CDR3 loop: CASSRIRSTEAFF. The DNA of the CDR3 is TGTGCCAGCAGCCGGATCCGGAGCACTGAAGCTTTCTTT.

This chain uses TRBV3-1 (or the pseudogene TRBV3-2) with TRBJ2-4; 7 bases fit TRBD1. Looked up from germline, CDR1 is LGHDT and CDR2 is YNNKEL (reference sequence). Losses at the gene ends were 2 bases for V and 1 base for J; bases not matched to a gene: 20. The CDR3 extends over 21 amino acids. CDR3 amino acids: CASSQPPWAEQGTDAKNIQYF. Here the CDR3 DNA reads TGTGCCAGCAGCCAACCCCCCTGGGCCGAACAGGGGACAGACGCCAAAAACATTCAGTACTTC.

The gene calls are TRBV6-1 and TRBJ2-2; weak D call: TRBD1 (5 bases). Germline lookup yields CDR1 MNHNS and CDR2 SASEGT. V gave up 2 bases and J gave up 1 base, with 8 bases separating them. This CDR3 comprises 15 residues. CDR3 sequence (DNA): TGTGCCAGCAGTGAAAAAGGGGAGAACACCGGGGAGCTGTTTTTT. Amino acid sequence: CASSEKGENTGELFF.

Concerning this clone: Within the sample, other DNA sequences also encode this same CDR3. In DNA form, the CDR3 reads TGTGCCAGCAGCTTAGGACAGGGGCTAAATCAGCCCCAGCATTTT. Amino acid sequence: CASSLGQGLNQPQHF. The V call is TRBV11-2, the J call TRBJ1-5; 8 bases fit TRBD1. With 1 base clipped from V and 4 bases from J, the junction kept 3 bases outside the gene matches. CDR3 length equals 15 residues. The germline CDR1 and CDR2 sequences are SGHAT and FQNNGV. The variable domain in full, completed from reference TRBV11-2 and TRBJ1-5, reads EAGVAQSPRYKIIEKRQSVAFWCNPISGHATLYWYQQILGQGPKLLIQFQNNGVVDDSQLPKDRFSAERLKGVDSTLKIQPAKLEDSAVYLCASSLGQGLNQPQHFGDGTRLSIL.

The chain combines TRBV18 with TRBJ1-5, with 7 bases that match TRBD1. CDR1 KGHSH and CDR2 LQKENI come from the germline V gene. The CDR3 is 16 amino acids. The trim removed 1 base at V and 4 bases at J, leaving 7 bases unmatched. The CDR3 nucleotides read TGTGCCAGCTCACCACGGGCGGGACAGCCTAATCAGCCCCAGCATTTT. As protein: CASSPRAGQPNQPQHF.

The chain has TRBV6-5 and TRBJ2-7; 8 positions match TRBD1. The germline V gene has CDR1 MNHEY and CDR2 SVGAGI. The trim removed 2 bases at V and 5 bases at J, leaving 5 bases unmatched. The CDR3 sequence is 14 residues long. The CDR3 sequence is CASSYTTTGDEQYF. Here the CDR3 DNA reads TGTGCCAGCAGTTACACCACGACAGGGGACGAGCAGTACTTC.

This chain uses TRBV5-5 with TRBJ2-5; 8 bases are shared with TRBD1. This CDR3 contains 16 residues. Germline V gene lookup returns CDR1 SGHKS and CDR2 YYEKEE (reference sequence). V shed 4 bases, J shed 2 bases, and the junction held 10 bases outside the gene matches. CDR3 bases: TGTGCCAGCAGCAACGACAGGGGAGTCCTTCAAGAGACCCAGTACTTC. It encodes CASSNDRGVLQETQYF.

J is TRBJ1-5 and V is TRBV7-2; 7 bases match TRBD1. V lost 5 bases and J lost 1; bases outside the gene matches: 5. Germline CDR1 SGHTA, CDR2 FQGNSA. The CDR3 extends over 15 amino acids. CDR3 DNA: TGTGCCAGCAGCCGGCCGGGACAGAGCAATCAGCCCCAGCATTTT. It encodes CASSRPGQSNQPQHF.

V gene TRBV9 combines with J gene TRBJ2-1; possible D gene TRBD2, 6 bases. V lost 4 bases and J lost 10, with 18 bases in between. The CDR3 consists of 14 residues. Germline V CDR1 and CDR2: SGDLS, YYNGEE. CDR3 region: CASSMAGTSKEQFF. Written as DNA, the CDR3 is TGTGCCAGCAGCATGGCCGGGACTTCCAAGGAGCAGTTCTTC.

V is TRBV18 and J is TRBJ2-5; TRBD1 aligns across 9 bases. The length of the CDR3 is 16 residues. J lost 5 bases, V lost 2 bases, and 9 bases had no gene match. Looked up from germline, CDR1 is KGHSH and CDR2 is LQKENI. The CDR3 loop reads CASSPARTGVDETQYF. As DNA, the CDR3 is TGTGCCAGCTCACCAGCACGGACAGGGGTCGATGAGACCCAGTACTTC.

The chain has TRBV9 and TRBJ1-4; no firm D call. The CDR3 contains 14 residues. Deletions cut 4 bases from V and 8 bases from J, with 15 bases between. Germline CDR1 reads SGDLS; CDR2 reads YYNGEE. In nucleotides, the CDR3 is TGTGCCAGCAGCACCCGAGAGGGTGGGGAAAAACTGTTTTTT. Amino acid sequence: CASSTREGGEKLFF.

The chain carries TRBV18 and TRBJ2-2, with TRBD1 matching over 9 bases. This CDR3 spans 14 amino acids. Germline V gives CDR1 KGHSH, CDR2 LQKENI. Germline trimming cut 5 bases from V and 5 bases from J; bases unmatched to any gene: 3. As DNA, the CDR3 is TGTGCCAGCTCATCACAGGGGGCGACCGGGGAGCTGTTTTTT. This sequence encodes CASSSQGATGELFF.

The chain couples TRBV2 to TRBJ2-3; D is unresolved. The length of the CDR3 is 15 residues. The V and J ends lost 4 bases and 0 bases respectively, with 11 bases between them. Germline-derived CDR1 and CDR2 are SNHLY and FYNNEI. CDR3 sequence (DNA): TGTGCCAGCAGTGGAGGAAAAACTAGCACAGATACGCAGTATTTT. This encodes CASSGGKTSTDTQYF. Complete variable domain (other parts from reference TRBV2 and TRBJ2-3): EPEVTQTPSHQVTQMGQEVILRCVPISNHLYFYWYRQILGQKVEFLVSFYNNEISEKSEIFDDQFSVERPDGSNFTLKIRSTKLEDSAMYFCASSGGKTSTDTQYFGPGTRLTVL.

In DNA, the CDR3 is TGTGCCAGCAGCCAATCCACCGGGTTGACTGGCTACACCTTC. Translated: CASSQSTGLTGYTF. The V call is TRBV4-2, the J call TRBJ1-2; no clear D. The CDR3 has 14 amino acids. Germline CDR1 reads LGHNA; CDR2 reads YNFKEQ. V lost 2 bases and J lost 7, with 14 bases in between.

V and J are TRBV7-3 and TRBJ2-5; TRBD1 is a possible D gene (5 bases). V was trimmed by 3 bases and J by 2 bases, leaving 7 bases between them. The CDR3 is 13 residues long. Germline CDR1 reads SGHTA; CDR2 reads FQGTGA. CDR3 sequence (DNA): TGTGCCAGCAGCTTGAGACAGCAAGAGACCCAGTACTTC. Protein product: CASSLRQQETQYF.

The rearrangement joins TRBV7-3 to TRBJ2-1; perhaps TRBD1 as D (5 bases). CDR1 is SGHTA and CDR2 is FQGTGA in the germline V gene. This CDR3 region has 15 residues. V was cut by 5 bases and J by 4 bases, with 15 bases left in between. The CDR3, as DNA: TGTGCCAGCAGCCCTTCTCAGGGATCATACAATGAGCAGTTCTTC. Translated: CASSPSQGSYNEQFF.

A single count supports this clone. The J gene is TRBJ1-2, the V gene TRBV11-2; D is unclear. There are 12 residues in the CDR3. Germline loops: CDR1 SGHAT, CDR2 FQNNGV. Deletions cut 5 bases from V and 8 bases from J, with 12 bases between. CDR3 sequence (DNA): TGTGCCAGCAGCCGCAGGATGGAAGGCTACACCTTC. Residues: CASSRRMEGYTF.

V usage is TRBV29-1 and J usage is TRBJ2-3, with TRBD2 as a possible D gene (7 bases). The germline CDR1 and CDR2 sequences are SQVTM and ANQGSEA. The V end was cut by 7 bases, the J end by 3 bases, with 17 bases between. This CDR3 has 14 residues. The CDR3 sequence is CSGVRGGTTDTQYF. The CDR3 region has the DNA TGCAGCGGCGTAAGGGGGGGGACAACAGATACGCAGTATTTT.

The DNA for the CDR3 is TGTGCCAGCAGTTACCCCGGACAGGGGGCGAATCAGCCCCAGCATTTT. It codes for CASSYPGQGANQPQHF. This chain joins TRBV6-6 and TRBJ1-5; 11 nucleotides match TRBD1. Unmatched junction bases numbered 4, after V lost 2 bases and J lost 4 bases. CDR3 length: 16 residues. Germline loops: CDR1 MNHNY, CDR2 SVGAGI (reference sequence).

The chain uses TRBV4-1 and TRBJ2-5; the D gene is possibly TRBD1 (5 bases). CDR1 is MGHRA and CDR2 is YSYEKL in the germline V gene. This CDR3 has 14 amino acids. V was trimmed by 0 bases and J by 5 bases, leaving 10 bases between them. DNA of the CDR3: TGCGCCAGCAGCCAAGATGGCAGGGTGGAGACCCAGTACTTC. This gives the protein CASSQDGRVETQYF.